Sequencing of this T cell receptor (beta chain) was carried out in a study of monozygotic twins with cystic fibrosis. About the research overall: Three micrograms of fragmented DNA underwent about 16 PCR cycles for library preparation. Study-wide results and limits: Unrelated CF individuals shared fewer identical clonotypes than monozygotic CF twins. J usage was most co-twin-similar in 8 of 16 pairs, V in 13. The repertoire was suggested to be naive-dominated, clonality median about 0.01.

With 3 bases clipped from V and 4 bases from J, the junction kept 7 bases outside the gene matches. This CDR3 region has 16 residues. The germline gives CDR1 MDHEN, CDR2 SYDVKM. Method: immunoSEQ multiplex PCR; TCRdb's copy keeps in-frame clones and lacks some. Here the sample spans some 35,000 clones, approximately 70% being singletons. Notes on this clone: What it binds is unknown.

This sequence was found in a girl between 10 and 17 years old with cystic fibrosis. The chain couples TRBV28 to TRBJ2-1; 9 nucleotides line up with TRBD1. The specimen sequenced was blood. CDR3: CASSLPDRGIYNEQFF. In nucleotides, the CDR3 is TGTGCCAGCAGTTTGCCCGACAGGGGGATATACAATGAGCAGTTCTTC.